This TCR beta chain comes out of a study of blood T cell repertoires in COVID-19. This clone appeared once. The CDR3 extends over 14 amino acids. CDR1 is PRHDT, CDR2 FYEKMQ, per germline (reference sequence). V gave up 2 bases and J gave up 2 bases, with 9 bases separating them. The protocol was immunoSEQ multiplex PCR, while the TCRdb copy is restricted to in-frame clones and leaves out a portion. The sample lists about 230,000 clones, over 80% occurring once. This sequence joins TRBV13 and TRBJ1-2, with no clear D. The sequenced sample consisted of peripheral blood. This TCR was recovered from a man aged 40-49 years with acute or convalescent COVID-19. The CDR3 region is CASSLQDFNYGYTF. CDR3 nucleotides: TGTGCCAGCAGCTTACAGGACTTCAACTATGGCTACACCTTC.